A single sample is the source of the 11 T cell receptor beta chains below, sequenced in a study of blood T cells in healthy people across ages. Using a J-beta primer mix together with a sample-barcoded 5' primer, a second PCR was run for roughly 7 to 11 cycles. TCRdb ran MiXCR on the 5' RACE reads and lists one entry per CDR3 protein. The sample contains hundreds of thousands of distinct CDR3 sequences, 45% to 50% of which appear only once. Sequenced: blood. These receptors were taken from a woman aged 55-70 years in good health.

The rearrangement links TRBV3-1 to TRBJ2-1, with 14 bases fitting TRBD2. This CDR3 spans 15 amino acids. Germline CDR1 reads LGHDT; CDR2 reads YNNKEL (reference sequence). J lost 12 bases, V lost 4 bases, and 8 bases had no gene match. The CDR3 bases are TGTGCCAGCAGCCCAGGGACTAGCGGGAGCAGTCGGCAGTTCTTC. It translates to CASSPGTSGSSRQFF.

This chain uses TRBV5-1 with TRBJ2-5; 9 bases match TRBD1. V lost 3 bases, J lost 6 bases, and 9 bases stayed unmatched. The length of the CDR3 is 15 residues. Germline lookup yields CDR1 SGHRS and CDR2 YFSETQ. In DNA form, the CDR3 reads TGCGCCAGCAGCTATACCGGACAGGGGTGGCAGACCCAGTACTTC. Protein product: CASSYTGQGWQTQYF.

Only a few counts were recorded for this clonotype. This chain connects TRBV11-2 to TRBJ2-6; D perhaps matches TRBD2 (6 bases). CDR3 length equals 20 residues. Germline V CDR1 and CDR2: SGHAT, FQNNGV. Trimming removed 0 bases at V and 0 bases at J, with 18 bases between. CDR3 region: CASSLDGWGRRSSGANVLTF. CDR3 DNA sequence: TGTGCCAGCAGCTTAGATGGTTGGGGGAGGCGCTCCTCTGGGGCCAACGTCCTGACTTTC.

The chain has TRBV9 and TRBJ2-7, with 7 nucleotides matching TRBD2. The V and J ends lost 0 bases and 7 bases, in that order; junction bases with no gene match: 10. The CDR3 covers 15 residues. Germline V gives CDR1 SGDLS, CDR2 YYNGEE. CDR3 sequence: CASSVAGLPYNEQYF. The CDR3 bases are TGTGCCAGCAGCGTAGCGGGACTACCCTACAATGAGCAGTACTTC.

This clonotype was picked up many times. A read error is possible here, since a much larger clone lies one base away. The genes are TRBV7-2 and TRBJ2-3; D is uncertain. V lost 5 bases, J lost 2 bases, and 11 bases lay in between. CDR1 and CDR2 (germline): SGHTA, FQGNSA. This CDR3 spans 14 amino acids. The chain's CDR3 is CASSVGRHTDTQYF. DNA of the CDR3: TGTGCCAGCAGCGTAGGTCGGCACACAGATACGCAGTATTTT. The whole variable domain, remainder taken from reference TRBV7-2 and TRBJ2-3, is GAGVSQSPSNKVTEKGKDVELRCDPISGHTALYWYRQSLGQGLEFLIYFQGNSAPDKSGLPSDRFSAERTGGSVSTLTIQRTQQEDSAVYLCASSVGRHTDTQYFGPGTRLTVL.

The CDR3 DNA reads as TGTGCCAGCTCACCACAGTGGGCTAGCGGGAGAAAATTTCCCGGCAATGAGCAGTTCTTC. Translated: CASSPQWASGRKFPGNEQFF. The V gene is TRBV18, the J gene TRBJ2-1, with 10 bases that match TRBD2. Germline assignment: CDR1 KGHSH and CDR2 LQKENI. V shed 1 base, J shed 6 bases, and the junction held 18 bases outside the gene matches. CDR3 length equals 20 residues. Based on the CDR3 plus reference TRBV18 and TRBJ2-1, the full variable domain is NAGVMQNPRHLVRRRGQEARLRCSPMKGHSHVYWYRQLPEEGLKFMVYLQKENIIDESGMPKERFSAEFPKEGPSILRIQQVVRGDSAAYFCASSPQWASGRKFPGNEQFFGPGTRLTVL.

This clonotype was counted a few times. This chain uses TRBV20-1 with TRBJ2-7; TRBD2 matches 13 bases. After removal of 6 bases from V and 0 bases from J, the junction contained 20 bases not matched to a gene. Germline V gene lookup returns CDR1 DFQATT and CDR2 SNEGSKA (reference sequence). There are 20 residues in the CDR3. DNA for the CDR3: TGCAGTGCAACGGGGACAGGGACTAGCGGGACGGAGGTTTCCTCCTACGAGCAGTACTTC. Translated, it gives CSATGTGTSGTEVSSYEQYF.

The rearrangement joins TRBV3-1 to TRBJ2-5; D unresolved. The CDR3 sequence is 13 residues long. Trimming left V 2 bases short and J 11 bases short, with 15 bases between. Looked up from germline, CDR1 is LGHDT and CDR2 is YNNKEL (reference sequence). This CDR3 reads CASSQYSDDEQYF. The CDR3 DNA sequence: TGTGCCAGCAGCCAATACTCGGACGATGAGCAGTACTTC.

CDR3 region: CSAPRGDAHGYTF. Written as DNA, the CDR3 is TGCAGTGCTCCGAGAGGGGACGCCCATGGCTACACCTTC. This chain links TRBV20-1 with TRBJ1-2, with D possibly matching TRBD1 (5 bases). The CDR3 runs 13 residues. Germline V lookup: CDR1 DFQATT, CDR2 SNEGSKA (reference sequence). Trimming removed 5 bases at V and 6 bases at J, with 16 bases between.

This clonotype was picked up one time. The chain joins TRBV5-1 to TRBJ2-1; TRBD1 agrees at 7 bases. V shed 4 bases, J shed 5 bases, and the junction held 6 bases outside the gene matches. In germline, CDR1 is SGHRS, CDR2 YFSETQ. CDR3 length: 14 amino acids. The CDR3 sequence: CASSKTGSHNEQFF. In nucleotides, the CDR3 is TGCGCCAGCAGCAAGACAGGGTCCCACAATGAGCAGTTCTTC.

The CDR3 spells CASSLVGRTEQFF. The CDR3 coding sequence is TGTGCCAGCAGCTTAGTGGGGAGAACTGAGCAGTTCTTC. J is TRBJ2-1 and V is TRBV7-2; D possibly corresponds to TRBD2 (5 bases). The length of the CDR3 is 13 residues. Trimming took 1 base from V and 9 from J, leaving 10 bases between them. Germline V gene lookup returns CDR1 SGHTA and CDR2 FQGNSA. Full variable domain (missing parts from reference TRBV7-2 and TRBJ2-1): GAGVSQSPSNKVTEKGKDVELRCDPISGHTALYWYRQSLGQGLEFLIYFQGNSAPDKSGLPSDRFSAERTGGSVSTLTIQRTQQEDSAVYLCASSLVGRTEQFFGPGTRLTVL.